The clone carrying this TCR beta chain was recorded many times. The sorted libraries were made from 1 million CD4+ or CD8+ T cells. The cDNA was generated through 5'RACE incorporating 10-nucleotide random UMIs. In every sequencing run, more than 180 million TCR-beta sequences were generated from 15-18 subjects. TCRdb re-called the 5' RACE reads through MiXCR, storing one row per CDR3 protein. This sample has more than 30,000 distinct CDR3 sequences, with approximately 4% found just once. The data are from a study of neurological immune-mediated disorders. Trimming took 5 bases from V and 8 from J, leaving 16 bases between them. The CDR3 is made up of 15 amino acids. Germline lookup yields CDR1 MNHEY and CDR2 SMNVEV (reference sequence).

The J gene is TRBJ1-6, the V gene TRBV27; D might be TRBD1 (5 bases). This receptor was taken from a woman in her thirties or forties in good health. The sequencing input was CD4+ T cells from blood. This CDR3 reads CASSREGPFHSPLHF. The CDR3 coding sequence is TGTGCCAGCAGTAGGGAGGGGCCCTTTCATTCACCCCTCCACTTT.